The count of the clone carrying this T cell receptor beta chain is one. Germline V CDR1 and CDR2: MGHDK, SYGVNS. CDR3 size: 13 residues. Trimming removed 1 base at V and 14 bases at J, with 15 bases between. The data were taken from a study of Ad26.COV2.S vaccination and SARS-CoV-2 variants. Here immunoSEQ multiplex PCR was the method, and the copy in TCRdb shows in-frame clones only, minus some. The data contain 85,000 to 95,000 clones, roughly 84% of them singletons. The starting material was peripheral blood, obtained after recovery from COVID-19. The TCR was taken from a human donor who had recovered from COVID-19. The chain carries TRBV25-1 and TRBJ2-1, with D possibly matching TRBD2 (5 bases). CDR3 amino acids: CASSEFASSTEFF. The DNA of the CDR3 is TGTGCCAGCAGTGAATTTGCTAGCTCTACGGAGTTCTTC. Full variable domain (missing parts from reference TRBV25-1 and TRBJ2-1): EADIYQTPRYLVIGTGKKITLECSQTMGHDKMYWYQQDPGMELHLIHYSYGVNSTEKGDLSSESTVSRIRTEHFPLTLESARPSHTSQYLCASSEFASSTEFFGPGTRLTVL.